Below, 21 T cell receptor beta chains from the same sample are listed, as sequenced in a study of tissue T cells after allogeneic stem cell transplantation. Assay used: immunoSEQ multiplex PCR; TCRdb lists only in-frame clones, some missing. Of tens of thousands of clones in the sample, nearly 75% were seen once. Source material: sorted cells pooled from one or two spleens. The origin of the receptors is a pool of C57BL/6 mice in good health.

About this clone: Genes and germline are mouse. The read comes to an end 1 residue before the CDR3 does, leaving the germline J gene to fill in the end. The V and J genes are TRBV19 and TRBJ1-1; 7 nucleotides agree with TRBD1. Germline CDR1 is FNHDT and CDR2 is SITEND (reference sequence). CDR3 length: 14 residues. The junction had 6 bases not matched to a gene; V was cut back by 4 bases and J by 3 bases. The CDR3 protein is CASSSQGGDTEVFF. The sequenced CDR3 bases are TGTGCCAGCAGTTCCCAGGGGGGGGACACAGAAGTCTTC. Together with reference TRBV19 and TRBJ1-1, the CDR3 gives the full variable domain: GGIITQTPKFLIGQEGQKLTLKCQQNFNHDTMYWYRQDSGKGLRLIYYSITENDLQKGDLSEGYDASREKKSSFSLTVTSAQKNEMAVFLCASSSQGGDTEVFFGKGTRLTVV.

On this clone: The genes and germline here are from mouse. The missing CDR3 end, 1 residue past where the read stops, is filled in from the germline J gene. This sequence joins TRBV13-2 and TRBJ1-2; TRBD1 matches 10 bases. This CDR3 spans 15 amino acids. Germline V lookup: CDR1 NNHNN, CDR2 SYGAGS (reference sequence). V lost 0 bases, J lost 5 bases, and 4 bases stayed unmatched. The CDR3 sequence is CASGDAGTGVSDYTF. The DNA read from the CDR3 is TGTGCCAGCGGTGATGCTGGGACAGGGGTTTCCGACTACACC.

Points on this clone: All gene names here are mouse names. The read falls 1 residue short of the CDR3 end, and the missing part is taken from the germline J gene. This rearrangement joins TRBV15 to TRBJ1-4, with D possibly being TRBD1 (6 bases). Germline lookup yields CDR1 SGHND and CDR2 FRSKSL. This CDR3 spans 13 amino acids. V was trimmed by 7 bases and J by 2 bases, leaving 8 bases between them. The CDR3 protein is CASTGTSNERLFF. The sequenced CDR3 bases are TGTGCCAGCACCGGGACATCCAACGAAAGATTATTT.

This clone was detected a few times. Gene names refer to mouse genes. The read falls 1 residue short of the CDR3 end, and the missing part is taken from the germline J gene. This chain joins TRBV13-2 and TRBJ1-3; TRBD1 is a possible D gene (5 bases). The CDR3 is 17 amino acids. V lost 3 bases and J 0 bases, leaving 16 bases between the germline ends. The germline V gene has CDR1 NNHNN and CDR2 SYGAGS (reference sequence). The sequenced CDR3 bases are TGTGCCAGCGGTGCCCTGGACAAATCAAATTCTGGAAATACGCTCTAT. Translating gives CASGALDKSNSGNTLY. In full, the CDR3 is CASGALDKSNSGNTLYF.

As regards this clone: Gene names are the mouse ones. The sequence runs out 1 residue before the end of the CDR3; the remainder is reconstructed from the germline J gene. Different DNA sequences within this sample yield the same CDR3. This chain joins TRBV29 and TRBJ2-1, with unresolved D. Germline values: CDR1 MSHET, CDR2 SYDVDS. V gave up 0 bases and J gave up 1 base, with 4 bases separating them. The CDR3 sequence is 14 residues long. Incomplete CDR3 DNA: TGTGCTAGCAGTTTATCAGGCAACTATGCTGAGCAGTTC. The encoded protein is CASSLSGNYAEQF. Given in full, the CDR3 is CASSLSGNYAEQFF.

On this clone: The germline and genes are mouse ones. The DNA ends 1 residue before the CDR3 does, and the rest of the CDR3 is filled in from the germline J gene. The V gene is TRBV5, the J gene TRBJ2-1, with no clear D. This CDR3 has 13 residues. The V end was cut by 0 bases, the J end by 3 bases, with 3 bases between. Germline lookup yields CDR1 LGHNA and CDR2 YNLKQL (reference sequence). The CDR3 DNA, read in part, is TGTGCCAGCAGCCAAGACTGCTATGCTGAGCAGTTC. It yields the protein CASSQDCYAEQF. The full-length CDR3 reads as CASSQDCYAEQFF.

With respect to this clone: All gene names here are mouse names. The sequenced fragment ends 1 residue before the CDR3 boundary, so the rest is inferred from the germline J gene. The V call is TRBV19, the J call TRBJ2-5; no clear D gene. Between the trimmed V and J ends, which lost 2 bases and 1 base, there was a span of 8 bases. The germline CDR1 and CDR2 sequences are FNHDT and SITEND (reference sequence). The CDR3 runs 14 residues. The sequenced CDR3 bases are TGTGCCAGCAGTATCCGGCATTACCAAGACACCCAGTAC. Translated: CASSIRHYQDTQY. The complete CDR3 sequence is CASSIRHYQDTQYF. Complete variable domain (other parts from reference TRBV19 and TRBJ2-5): GGIITQTPKFLIGQEGQKLTLKCQQNFNHDTMYWYRQDSGKGLRLIYYSITENDLQKGDLSEGYDASREKKSSFSLTVTSAQKNEMAVFLCASSIRHYQDTQYFGPGTRLLVL.

About this clone: Gene and germline names: mouse. The read ends 1 residue before the CDR3 terminus; that terminus is restored from the germline J gene. This chain joins TRBV13-1 and TRBJ1-3; unclear D gene. Looked up from germline, CDR1 is NSHNY and CDR2 is SYGAGN. V lost 5 bases and J lost 3, with 3 bases in between. This CDR3 spans 11 amino acids. The CDR3 DNA, read in part, is TGTGCCAGCAGCCTTGGAAATACGCTCTAT. Protein: CASSLGNTLY. The full CDR3 protein is CASSLGNTLYF.

This clone was detected once. Gene names denote mouse genes. The read falls 1 residue short of the CDR3 end, and the missing part is taken from the germline J gene. The chain couples TRBV4 to TRBJ1-6; the match to TRBD1 covers 7 bases. TRBJ1-6 is an ORF, with its function uncertain. CDR3 length equals 15 residues. In germline, CDR1 is LGHDT, CDR2 YNNKQL (reference sequence). Trimming at V came to 5 bases and at J to 4 bases, leaving 5 bases not matched to a gene. Here the CDR3 reads CASSGRDRYNSPLYF. The part of the CDR3 DNA that was read is TGTGCCAGCAGCGGCCGGGACAGATATAATTCGCCCCTCTAC.

About this clone itself: Genes and germline come from the mouse. The DNA ends 1 residue before the CDR3 does, and the rest of the CDR3 is filled in from the germline J gene. The chain carries TRBV1 and TRBJ2-1, with D possibly TRBD1 on 6 matching bases. Deletions cut 2 bases from V and 0 bases from J, with 11 bases between. The CDR3 sequence is 16 residues long. Germline V gene sequence: CDR1 NSQYPW, CDR2 LRSPGD (reference sequence). CDR3 in amino acids: CTCSAINRDNYAEQFF. The DNA read from the CDR3 is TGCACCTGCAGTGCAATCAACAGGGATAACTATGCTGAGCAGTTC.

As regards this clone: Genes and germline are mouse. The CDR3 end lies 1 residue beyond the end of the read and is filled in from the germline J gene. The chain joins TRBV5 to TRBJ2-7; TRBD2 aligns across 10 bases. This CDR3 is built from 15 residues. V was pared by 0 bases and J by 5 bases, with 4 bases of the junction left unmatched. Germline CDR1 LGHNA, CDR2 YNLKQL (reference sequence). This chain's CDR3 is CASSQDWGGGDEQYF. The DNA read from the CDR3 is TGTGCCAGCAGCCAAGACTGGGGGGGCGGAGATGAACAGTAC.

Of note for this clone: Each gene name is a mouse one. The read ends 1 residue shy of where the CDR3 ends; the end is completed using the germline J gene. The J gene is TRBJ1-2, the V gene TRBV13-2, with 7 bases that match TRBD1. Germline V lookup: CDR1 NNHNN, CDR2 SYGAGS (reference sequence). The CDR3 has 15 amino acids. The V and J ends lost 0 bases and 5 bases, in that order; junction bases with no gene match: 7. The covered CDR3 bases are TGTGCCAGCGGTGATGAGGGGGCGCTAGGGTCCGACTACACC. Encoded protein: CASGDEGALGSDYT. The full CDR3 protein is CASGDEGALGSDYTF.

On this clone: Genes and germline are mouse. The read comes to an end 1 residue before the CDR3 does, leaving the germline J gene to fill in the end. The chain joins TRBV1 to TRBJ2-4; the match to TRBD2 covers 8 bases. The CDR3 consists of 17 residues. V lost 0 bases and J lost 1; bases outside the gene matches: 6. Germline V gives CDR1 NSQYPW, CDR2 LRSPGD (reference sequence). CDR3 DNA, as far as it was read: TGCACCTGCAGTGCAGATAACTGGGGGAAGGGTCAAAACACCTTGTAC. Translated: CTCSADNWGKGQNTLY. The full-length CDR3 reads as CTCSADNWGKGQNTLYF.

Of note for this clone: Gene names and germline refer to mouse. The read finishes 1 residue shy of the CDR3 end, and the germline J gene is used to complete it. This chain connects TRBV31 to TRBJ2-7; 8 bases line up with TRBD2. Trimming removed 4 bases from V and 4 bases from J; junction bases left unmatched: 3. The CDR3 is 12 amino acids. The V gene's germline CDR1 is GKSSPN and CDR2 SITVG. CDR3 protein: CAWNWGPYEQYF. Partial CDR3 DNA: TGTGCCTGGAACTGGGGGCCTTATGAACAGTAC.

This clone was seen a few times. Gene names follow the mouse nomenclature. The read comes to an end 1 residue before the CDR3 does, leaving the germline J gene to fill in the end. The V gene is TRBV2, the J gene TRBJ2-7, with D possibly matching TRBD1 (5 bases). V lost 2 bases, J lost 5 bases, and 7 bases lay in between. Germline V gene lookup returns CDR1 LGHNA and CDR2 YSYQKL. The CDR3 has 12 residues. The sequenced part of the CDR3 DNA is TGTGCCAGCAGCCAACAGGGAGATGAACAGTAC. This gives the protein CASSQQGDEQY. The whole CDR3 sequence is CASSQQGDEQYF.

Comment on this clone: Any gene name here is a mouse gene name. The sequence runs out 1 residue before the end of the CDR3; the remainder is reconstructed from the germline J gene. The gene calls are TRBV17 and TRBJ2-4, with D possibly TRBD2 on 5 matching bases. The germline gives CDR1 MNHDT, CDR2 YYDKIL. This CDR3 is 13 amino acids long. V gave up 4 bases and J gave up 0 bases, with 5 bases separating them. CDR3 residues: CASSTGSQNTLYF. The sequenced part of the CDR3 DNA is TGTGCTAGCAGTACTGGGAGTCAAAACACCTTGTAC.

On this clone itself: All gene names here are mouse names. The CDR3 end is not reached by the read, which stops 1 residue before it; the germline J gene fills it in. The V and J genes are TRBV3 and TRBJ2-5, with 12 bases matching TRBD2. Losses at the gene ends were 5 bases for V and 4 bases for J; bases not matched to a gene: 1. This CDR3 is built from 14 residues. Germline values: CDR1 SNHLY, CDR2 FYNGKV (reference sequence). CDR3: CASSRDWGEDTQYF. CDR3 bases read: TGTGCCAGCAGCCGGGACTGGGGGGAAGACACCCAGTAC.

To note about this clone: All gene names here are mouse names. The CDR3 extends 1 residue past the end of the read, so its final part is completed from the germline J gene. The V gene is TRBV29, the J gene TRBJ2-1; D is ambiguous. The CDR3 has 11 amino acids. Germline values: CDR1 MSHET, CDR2 SYDVDS. The V end lost 5 bases, the J end lost 5 bases, and 4 bases lay between the germline ends. CDR3: CASSPDAEQFF. The sequenced CDR3 bases are TGTGCTAGCAGTCCAGATGCTGAGCAGTTC.

Worth noting for this clone: Genes and germline are mouse. The sequence runs out 1 residue before the end of the CDR3; the remainder is reconstructed from the germline J gene. The chain recombines TRBV13-1 with TRBJ2-1; no reliable D call. The CDR3 is made up of 14 amino acids. Trimming shortened V by 3 bases and J by 0 bases, and 7 bases separated the two germline ends. CDR1 and CDR2 from the germline V gene are NSHNY and SYGAGN. CDR3 sequence reads: CASSGAGNYAEQFF. The covered CDR3 bases are TGTGCCAGCAGTGGGGCAGGTAACTATGCTGAGCAGTTC.

In the case of this clone: The genes are named according to mouse. The CDR3 goes on 1 residue after the read ends, and that part is filled in from the germline J gene. The sample carries other DNA sequences with the same CDR3. The chain is built from TRBV19 and TRBJ2-5; D unclear. CDR3 size: 13 residues. Trimming removed 1 base at V and 1 base at J, with 4 bases between. The germline CDR1 and CDR2 sequences are FNHDT and SITEND (reference sequence). This CDR3 reads CASSIRDQDTQYF. The sequenced part of the CDR3 DNA is TGTGCCAGCAGTATAAGGGACCAAGACACCCAGTAC.

This clone was seen once. Gene names follow the mouse nomenclature. Read coverage stops 1 residue before the CDR3 terminus; the germline J gene supplies the remainder. The gene calls are TRBV14 and TRBJ2-2; D unresolved. CDR1 is SGHDT and CDR2 is FRDEAV in the germline V gene. The CDR3 extends over 12 amino acids. The V and J ends lost 5 bases and 6 bases respectively, with 8 bases between them. The covered CDR3 bases are TGTGCCAGCAGCCTCTGGCCCGGGCAGCTCTAC. Translation: CASSLWPGQLY. The entire CDR3 is CASSLWPGQLYF. The full variable domain, in which reference TRBV14 and TRBJ2-2 provide the parts outside the CDR3, is EAGVTQSPRYAVLQEGQAVSFWCDPISGHDTLYWYQQPRDQGPQLLVYFRDEAVIDNSQLPSDRFSAVRPKGTNSTLKIQSAKQGDTATYLCASSLWPGQLYFGEGSKLTVL.